This T cell receptor beta chain stems from a study of blood T cell repertoires in COVID-19. The CDR3 has 16 residues. Germline loops: CDR1 LGHDT, CDR2 YNNKEL (reference sequence). V lost 3 bases and J lost 6; bases outside the gene matches: 10. TCRdb's table, derived via immunoSEQ multiplex PCR, lists solely in-frame clones and lacks some. The table records about 190,000 clones, about nine tenths of them present only once. The chain joins TRBV3-1 (or the pseudogene TRBV3-2) to TRBJ2-2, with 7 bases lining up with TRBD1. Sequencing used peripheral blood. The receptor was isolated from a man aged 25 to 45 with acute or convalescent COVID-19. The DNA of the CDR3 is TGTGCCAGCAGCCAGTTGGGAACAGGGGCCGCCGGGGAGCTGTTTTTT. This gives the protein CASSQLGTGAAGELFF.